Listed here are 7 T cell receptor beta chains from one sample, sequenced in a study of blood T cells in healthy people across ages. Primers used in a second PCR of roughly 6 to 11 cycles were a sample-barcoded 5' primer and a J-beta primer mix. TCRdb re-analysed the 5' RACE reads in MiXCR, keeping a single row per CDR3 protein. This sample has over a million distinct CDR3 sequences, with 40% to 50% found just once. The specimen sequenced was blood. These receptors were collected from a woman in her sixties in good health.

The V call is TRBV7-9, the J call TRBJ1-4, with TRBD1 matching 8 bases. The CDR3 runs to 14 residues. Germline-derived CDR1 and CDR2 are SEHNR and FQNEAQ (reference sequence). The trim removed 5 bases at V and 8 bases at J, leaving 7 bases unmatched. The CDR3 nucleotides read TGTGCCAGCAGCCTAGACAGGGGCGAGGAAAAACTGTTTTTT. This sequence encodes CASSLDRGEEKLFF.

The table lists this clonotype with a few counts. The rearrangement uses TRBV28 and TRBJ1-1; D not resolved. Trimming shortened V by 2 bases and J by 2 bases, and 9 bases separated the two germline ends. Germline assignment: CDR1 MDHEN and CDR2 SYDVKM. This CDR3 has 14 residues. Here the CDR3 reads CASSLKALNTEAFF. The DNA for the CDR3 is TGTGCCAGCAGTTTAAAGGCCTTAAACACTGAAGCTTTCTTT.

This clonotype was detected ten times or more. V usage is TRBV10-3 and J usage is TRBJ2-7; D gene unclear. Between the trimmed V and J ends, which lost 2 bases and 0 bases, there was a span of 8 bases. Germline V gives CDR1 ENHRY, CDR2 SYGVKD. The CDR3 runs to 14 residues. This chain's CDR3 is CAISETSSSYEQYF. In nucleotides, the CDR3 is TGTGCCATCAGTGAGACCAGTAGCTCCTACGAGCAGTACTTC.

This clonotype was counted only a few times. The genes are TRBV29-1 and TRBJ2-5; D call uncertain. The J call may be incorrect, as the DNA end agrees better with TRBJ2-7. The CDR3 sequence is 11 residues long. Germline V CDR1 and CDR2: SQVTM, ANQGSEA. CDR3 in DNA: TGCAGCGTTGACACCTCAGGCGAGCAGTACTTC. Its protein is CSVDTSGEQYF.

The chain combines TRBV28 with TRBJ1-2, with TRBD1 matching 7 bases. This CDR3 contains 15 residues. CDR1 and CDR2 (germline): MDHEN, SYDVKM. Trimming removed 6 bases from V and 5 bases from J; junction bases left unmatched: 12. CDR3 protein: CASSSTDRSAYGYTF. In DNA form, the CDR3 reads TGTGCCAGCAGCTCCACGGACAGGTCGGCGTATGGCTACACCTTC.

The CDR3 reads CASSVWGEQYF. CDR3 bases: TGTGCCAGCAGTGTCTGGGGTGAGCAGTACTTC. The rearrangement uses TRBV2 and TRBJ2-7; D gene ambiguous. The CDR3 extends over 11 amino acids. CDR1 is SNHLY and CDR2 is FYNNEI in the germline V gene. With 4 bases removed from V and 7 bases from J, the gap between germline ends came to 8 bases.

V usage is TRBV20-1 and J usage is TRBJ2-5; D is unclear. CDR1 DFQATT and CDR2 SNEGSKA come from the germline V gene (reference sequence). The CDR3 loop spans 13 amino acids. Between the trimmed V and J ends, which lost 1 base and 1 base, there was a span of 7 bases. The CDR3: CSARGRPQETQYF. CDR3 nucleotides: TGCAGTGCTAGAGGTCGGCCCCAAGAGACCCAGTACTTC.